The rows below give T cell receptor beta chains drawn from one sample of a study of T cells in Graves' hyperthyroidism and ophthalmopathy. TCRdb passed the multiplex PCR reads through MiXCR, listing each CDR3 protein once. This sample has about 840,000 distinct CDR3 sequences, with 38% found just once. Sequencing was performed on blood. Source of these receptors: a man aged 18 to 35 with Graves' hyperthyroidism. CDR3s include the opening cysteine and the closing phenylalanine or tryptophan. The D gene is left open where the match is weak. Only part of the rows carry a size: once, few, many, or a class if the clone is expanded.

CDR3 length	V gene	clone size	D gene	J gene	CDR3 protein	CDR3 DNA
11	TRBV29-1	many	-	TRBJ1-1	CSVVMNTEAFF	TGCAGCGTTGTGATGAACACTGAAGCTTTCTTT
13	TRBV5-1	few	-	TRBJ1-1	CASRRASNTEAFF	TGCGCCAGCAGAAGGGCTTCGAACACTGAAGCTTTCTTT
13	TRBV6-5	few	-	TRBJ1-2	CASSYTGEDGYTF	TGTGCCAGCAGTTACACCGGAGAAGATGGCTACACCTTC
15	TRBV20-1	-	-	TRBJ2-5	CSASEAGALQETQYF	TGCAGTGCTAGCGAGGCAGGGGCATTACAAGAGACCCAGTACTTC
15	TRBV2	-	TRBD1	TRBJ1-2	CASSPTGGGNYGYTF	TGTGCCAGCAGTCCAACAGGGGGGGGAAACTATGGCTACACCTTC
17	TRBV10-3	-	-	TRBJ2-5	CASSYPEERLGQETQYF	TGTGCCAGCAGTTACCCGGAGGAAAGACTAGGGCAAGAGACCCAGTACTTC
17	TRBV4-2	-	-	TRBJ1-1	CASSQDTAAGGYTEAFF	TGTGCCAGCAGCCAAGACACGGCCGCGGGGGGATACACTGAAGCTTTCTTT
11	TRBV29-1	once	-	TRBJ1-2	CSAGADYGYTF	TGCAGCGCAGGTGCGGACTATGGCTACACCTTC
11	TRBV5-1	-	-	TRBJ2-7	CASSSNDLFYF	TGCGCCAGCAGCTCAAACGACCTTTTCTACTTC
16	TRBV5-1	-	-	TRBJ2-5	CASSSPGDTDQETQYF	TGCGCCAGCAGCTCCCCAGGAGACACAGACCAAGAGACCCAGTACTTC
14	TRBV7-2	few	-	TRBJ2-7	CASSDPAGSYEQYF	TGTGCCAGCAGCGACCCCGCGGGATCCTACGAGCAGTACTTC
12	TRBV20-1	few	TRBD1	TRBJ2-7	CSASQGWYEQYF	TGCAGTGCTTCACAGGGGTGGTACGAGCAGTACTTC
15	TRBV7-6	many	-	TRBJ1-3	CASSLAAGDGNTIYF	TGTGCCAGCAGCTTAGCGGCCGGGGACGGAAACACCATATATTTT
14	TRBV7-2	-	-	TRBJ1-2	CTSSLQAGPHGYTF	TGTACCAGCAGCTTACAGGCAGGGCCCCATGGCTACACCTTC
13	TRBV29-1	many	-	TRBJ1-1	CSAMQGMNTEAFF	TGCAGCGCTATGCAGGGGATGAACACTGAAGCTTTCTTT
15	TRBV15	many	TRBD1	TRBJ1-1	CATSRGQGMNTEAFF	TGTGCCACCAGCAGGGGACAGGGGATGAACACTGAAGCTTTCTTT
13	TRBV15	-	-	TRBJ1-5	CATSGRDEQPQHF	TGTGCCACCAGCGGCAGGGATGAACAGCCCCAGCATTTT
13	TRBV7-9	few	-	TRBJ2-7	CASSPTGGVEQYF	TGTGCCAGCAGCCCCACCGGCGGGGTCGAGCAGTACTTC
13	TRBV10-3	-	TRBD1	TRBJ1-2	CAISPGQRFGYTF	TGTGCCATCAGTCCGGGACAGAGATTTGGCTACACCTTC
14	TRBV10-2	-	TRBD2	TRBJ2-3	CASSESGGEDTQYF	TGCGCCAGCAGTGAGTCGGGAGGGGAAGATACGCAGTATTTT
15	TRBV4-3	few	-	TRBJ2-5	CASSLYLGGEKTQYF	TGCGCCAGCAGCCTCTACCTTGGAGGGGAAAAGACCCAGTACTTC
17	TRBV10-3	-	-	TRBJ2-7	CASSQDPPPRQTYEQYF	TGTGCCAGCAGCCAAGATCCTCCCCCTAGACAGACCTACGAGCAGTACTTC
14	TRBV10-3	-	TRBD1	TRBJ2-5	CAIKGTAYQETQYF	TGTGCCATCAAAGGGACAGCGTACCAAGAGACCCAGTACTTC
15	TRBV20-1	-	TRBD2	TRBJ2-5	CSAPPRGGGQETQYF	TGCAGTGCTCCCCCCCGGGGCGGGGGCCAAGAGACCCAGTACTTC
10	TRBV20-1	many	-	TRBJ2-5	CNPGQETQYF	TGCAACCCAGGCCAAGAGACCCAGTACTTC
15	TRBV4-1	-	-	TRBJ1-2	CASSQEPGTNYGYTF	TGCGCCAGCAGCCAAGAACCAGGAACTAACTATGGCTACACCTTC
16	TRBV10-3	-	TRBD2	TRBJ2-7	CASSFSTAGGTSEQYF	TGTGCCAGCAGTTTCTCCACGGCGGGAGGCACTTCCGAGCAGTACTTC
13	TRBV20-1	-	TRBD2	TRBJ2-5	CSALLAGGEAQYF	TGCAGTGCTCTTCTAGCGGGGGGGGAGGCCCAGTACTTC
13	TRBV20-1	many	-	TRBJ1-2	CSAIKTGTDGYTF	TGCAGTGCCATAAAAACCGGGACGGATGGCTACACCTTC
15	TRBV5-4	-	-	TRBJ2-5	CASSLLGTVQETQYF	TGTGCCAGCAGCCTTCTCGGCACAGTACAAGAGACCCAGTACTTC
13	TRBV6-1	-	-	TRBJ1-1	CASSTFLAVEAFF	TGTGCCAGCAGTACCTTTTTGGCCGTTGAAGCTTTCTTT
15	TRBV6-2/TRBV6-3	-	TRBD1	TRBJ1-2	CASSYTTGASYGYTF	TGTGCCAGCAGTTACACGACAGGGGCCTCCTATGGCTACACCTTC
11	TRBV5-1	few	-	TRBJ1-2	CASSFRPGYTF	TGCGCCAGCAGCTTTAGGCCGGGCTACACCTTC
12	TRBV12-3/TRBV12-4	-	-	TRBJ1-2	CASSHNPGFSTF	TGTGCCAGCAGCCATAACCCAGGGTTTAGCACCTTC
16	TRBV11-2	-	-	TRBJ2-7	CASSPRDLQSSYEQYF	TGTGCCAGCAGCCCCAGGGACCTCCAAAGCTCCTACGAGCAGTACTTC
13	TRBV6-1	-	TRBD2	TRBJ2-3	CASTAGASDTQYF	TGTGCCAGCACGGCGGGAGCATCAGATACGCAGTATTTT
13	TRBV29-1	many	-	TRBJ2-7	CSAKGTHGYEQYF	TGCAGCGCTAAGGGGACGCACGGTTACGAGCAGTACTTC
14	TRBV5-1	-	-	TRBJ1-4	CASSQESTNEKLFF	TGTGCCAGCAGCCAGGAGTCCACTAATGAAAAACTGTTTTTT
14	TRBV4-1	-	-	TRBJ1-4	CASRVQGLGEKLFF	TGCGCCAGCAGGGTACAGGGTTTGGGTGAAAAACTGTTTTTT
14	TRBV2	many	-	TRBJ2-5	CASSVESVKETQYF	TGTGCCAGCAGTGTGGAAAGTGTAAAGGAGACCCAGTACTTC
13	TRBV19	-	-	TRBJ2-2	CASGDIYTGELFF	TGTGCCAGCGGGGACATCTACACCGGGGAGCTGTTTTTT
16	TRBV15	many	TRBD1	TRBJ1-2	CATSRAGADRVDGYTF	TGTGCCACCAGCAGAGCGGGGGCGGACAGGGTCGATGGCTACACCTTC
12	TRBV29-1	-	TRBD1	TRBJ2-3	CSGRRQGDTQYF	TGCAGCGGACGCCGACAGGGGGATACGCAGTATTTT
15	TRBV19	few	-	TRBJ1-3	CASSIGTNSGNTIYF	TGTGCCAGTAGTATAGGGACAAACTCTGGAAACACCATATATTTT
12	TRBV9	-	TRBD1	TRBJ2-7	CASLGDRVEQYF	TGTGCCAGCTTAGGAGACAGGGTCGAGCAGTACTTC
13	TRBV7-9	-	-	TRBJ1-6	CASSSLNNSPLHF	TGTGCCAGCAGTTCCCTGAATAATTCACCCCTCCACTTT